This T cell receptor beta chain stems from a study of blood T cell repertoires in COVID-19. Turning to the study itself: Sites across the United States, Italy and Spain contributed samples from acute and convalescent COVID-19. Sources were T cells, B-cell-depleted T cells, or PBMCs; the material itself was cDNA or gDNA.

Original analysis: Cell counts per sample came from amplifying reference gene primers. Profiling relied on immunoSEQ multiplex PCR, and the TCRdb table lists in-frame clones only, not all of them. D and trimming were read from the DNA, whereas the V and J calls and clone size are those reported in that table. The data contain 100,000 to 150,000 clones, approximately 74% of them singletons. The sequence derives from a man aged 55 to 70 with acute or convalescent COVID-19. Sequenced material: peripheral blood.

This CDR3 reads CASSLQGKANEKLFF. The CDR3 DNA sequence: TGTGCCAGCAGTCTACAGGGGAAGGCTAATGAAAAACTGTTTTTT. The chain uses TRBV2 and TRBJ1-4; 7 bases map to TRBD1. J was trimmed by 3 bases and V by 5 bases; bases with no gene match: 6. The germline V gene has CDR1 SNHLY and CDR2 FYNNEI. CDR3 size: 15 residues.